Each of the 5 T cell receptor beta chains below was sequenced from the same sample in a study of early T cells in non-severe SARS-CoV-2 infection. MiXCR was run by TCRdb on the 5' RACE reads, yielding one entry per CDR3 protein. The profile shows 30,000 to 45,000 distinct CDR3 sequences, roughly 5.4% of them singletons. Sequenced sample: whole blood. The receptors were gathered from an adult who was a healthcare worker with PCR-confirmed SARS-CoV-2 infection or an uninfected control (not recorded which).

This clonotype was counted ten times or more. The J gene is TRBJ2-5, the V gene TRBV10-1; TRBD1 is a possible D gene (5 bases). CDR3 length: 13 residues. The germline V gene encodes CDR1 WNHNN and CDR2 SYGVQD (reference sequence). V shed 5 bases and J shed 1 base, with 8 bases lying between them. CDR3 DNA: TGCGCCAGCAGTACAGGATCCCAAGAGACCCAGTACTTC. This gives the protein CASSTGSQETQYF.

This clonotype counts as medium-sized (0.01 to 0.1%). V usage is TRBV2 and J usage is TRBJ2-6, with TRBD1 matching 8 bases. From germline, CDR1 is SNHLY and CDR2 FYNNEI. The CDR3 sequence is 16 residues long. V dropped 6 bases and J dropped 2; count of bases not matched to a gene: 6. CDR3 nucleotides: TGTGCCAGCAGCGGCCCGGACAGGGCTGGGGCCAACGTCCTGACTTTC. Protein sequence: CASSGPDRAGANVLTF.

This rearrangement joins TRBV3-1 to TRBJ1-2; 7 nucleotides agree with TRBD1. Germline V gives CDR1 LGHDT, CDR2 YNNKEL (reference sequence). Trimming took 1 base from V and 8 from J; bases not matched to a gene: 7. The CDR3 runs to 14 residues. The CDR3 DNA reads TGTGCCAGCAGCCAAGGTCGTTGGACAGGCGGCTACACCTTC. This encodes CASSQGRWTGGYTF.

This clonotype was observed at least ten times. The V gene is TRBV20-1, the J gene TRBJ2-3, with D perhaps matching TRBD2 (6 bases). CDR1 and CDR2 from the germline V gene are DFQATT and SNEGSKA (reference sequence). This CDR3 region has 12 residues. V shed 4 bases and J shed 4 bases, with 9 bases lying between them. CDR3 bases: TGCAGTGCTACCCCGGGGGCAGATACGCAGTATTTT. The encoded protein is CSATPGADTQYF.

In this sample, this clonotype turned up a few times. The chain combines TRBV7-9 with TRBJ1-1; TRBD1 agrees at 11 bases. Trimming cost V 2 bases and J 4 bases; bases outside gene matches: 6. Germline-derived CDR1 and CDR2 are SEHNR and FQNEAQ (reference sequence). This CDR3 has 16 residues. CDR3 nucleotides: TGTGCCAGCAGCTTATTAGGACAGGGGGCGCGCACTGAAGCTTTCTTT. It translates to CASSLLGQGARTEAFF.